These T cell receptor beta chains were read from a single sample in a study of blood T cell repertoires in COVID-19. TCRdb keeps only in-frame clones here, not all; method: immunoSEQ multiplex PCR. Here the sample spans more than 150,000 clones, about four fifths being singletons. Sequences were obtained from PBMCs or T cells enriched from blood (not recorded which). Receptor source: a man in his fifties who had recovered from COVID-19. CDR3s include the opening cysteine and the closing phenylalanine or tryptophan. The D gene is left open where the match is weak. Clone size is stated in some rows and not others, as once, few, many or a class when expanded.

V,D,size,J,DNA,CDR3
TRBV3-1/TRBV3-2,TRBD2,.,TRBJ2-1,TGTGCCAGCAGCTATCTAGCGGGGCTTACGAATGAGCAGTTCTTC,CASSYLAGLTNEQFF
TRBV5-6,.,.,TRBJ2-5,TGTGCCAGCAGCTCCTGGGGCCGTGGGGGCCCCCTGGAGACCCAGTACTTC,CASSSWGRGGPLETQYF
TRBV18,TRBD1,once,TRBJ2-3,TGTGCCAGCTCCCCTACCGGGACAGTCACAGATACGCAGTATTTT,CASSPTGTVTDTQYF
TRBV5-1,.,once,TRBJ2-3,TGCGCCAGCAGCTTGGTTAGCGGAAACACAGATACGCAGTATTTT,CASSLVSGNTDTQYF
TRBV6-6,TRBD1,.,TRBJ2-7,TGTGCCAGCAGTCCGCGACAGGGGTCTGAGCAGTACTTC,CASSPRQGSEQYF
TRBV30,TRBD2,.,TRBJ2-4,TGTGCCTGGAGTCCGGGGGGGGAAAACATTCAGTACTTC,CAWSPGGENIQYF
TRBV7-9,.,.,TRBJ2-5,TGTGCCAGCAGCTTGAGGACAGATCAAGAGACCCAGTACTTC,CASSLRTDQETQYF
TRBV18,.,.,TRBJ1-1,TGTGCCAGCTCACCGCGAACAGGTGGTCGCGACACTGAAGCTTTCTTT,CASSPRTGGRDTEAFF
TRBV28,.,.,TRBJ2-2,TGTGCCAGCAGCAAGGGGGTAACCGGGGAGCTGTTTTTT,CASSKGVTGELFF
TRBV5-1,TRBD2,.,TRBJ2-5,TGCGCCAGCAGCTCTGGTGGTAGCGGGAGGACGGAGACCCAGTACTTC,CASSSGGSGRTETQYF
TRBV5-8,TRBD1,.,TRBJ1-4,TGTGCCAGCTCAACGTCCGGGACAGGGGACGAAAAACTGTTTTTT,CASSTSGTGDEKLFF
TRBV9,TRBD1,.,TRBJ1-2,TGTACCAGCAGCCCTGGACAGGGGTATAACTATGGCTACACCTTC,CTSSPGQGYNYGYTF
TRBV6-5,TRBD1,once,TRBJ2-5,TGTGCCACTGGGACAGGCCAAGAGACCCAGTACTTC,CATGTGQETQYF
TRBV28,TRBD1,.,TRBJ1-2,TGTGCCAGCAGTTCGGGACAGGGCTATGGCTACACCTTC,CASSSGQGYGYTF
TRBV19,.,.,TRBJ2-1,TGTGCCAGTAGAGAGGGCGGGCTCAACTACAATGAGCAGTTCTTC,CASREGGLNYNEQFF
TRBV7-9,.,few,TRBJ2-7,TGTGCCAGCAGCTCTAGGACCTACGAGCAGTACTTC,CASSSRTYEQYF
TRBV5-4,.,.,TRBJ2-6,TGTGCCAGCAGCCATAACAGGGCCCCTGGGGCCAACGTCCTGACTTTC,CASSHNRAPGANVLTF
TRBV7-9,TRBD2,.,TRBJ2-3,TGTGCCAGCAGCCCCCAAGCGGGGGGCACAGATACGCAGTATTTT,CASSPQAGGTDTQYF
TRBV19,TRBD2,.,TRBJ2-2,TGTGCCAGTAGTCTAAGGACTAGCGGGTCGAACACCGGGGAGCTGTTTTTT,CASSLRTSGSNTGELFF
TRBV19,.,few,TRBJ1-1,TGTGCCAGTAGTATCACAGGATGGACTGAAGCTTTCTTT,CASSITGWTEAFF
TRBV27,.,once,TRBJ2-7,TGTGCCAGCAGTTCCCCCAAGTCAGCCTACGAGCAGTACTTC,CASSSPKSAYEQYF
TRBV13,.,.,TRBJ2-6,TGTGCCAGCAGCTTACCAGGGCGTGGGGCCAACGTCCTGACTTTC,CASSLPGRGANVLTF
TRBV10-2,.,few,TRBJ2-3,TGCGCCAGCAGTGAGGTCTTAGCGACTAGCACAGATACGCAGTATTTT,CASSEVLATSTDTQYF
TRBV24-1,.,.,TRBJ1-4,TGTGCCACCAGTGGGCCGCCGAATAATGAAAAACTGTTTTTT,CATSGPPNNEKLFF
TRBV4-1,.,.,TRBJ1-1,TGCGCCAGCAGCCGGGGGGTACAGCCTGAAGCTTTCTTT,CASSRGVQPEAFF
TRBV27,.,.,TRBJ1-6,TGTGCCAGCAAGAGACAGGATAATTCACCCCTCCACTTT,CASKRQDNSPLHF
TRBV19,.,.,TRBJ2-3,TGTGCCAGTAGTACAACCCCCAGGGTCCCTACCACAGATACGCAGTATTTT,CASSTTPRVPTTDTQYF
TRBV28,TRBD1,few,TRBJ1-6,TGTGCCAGCAACCGACAGGGGAGCGATAATTCACCCCTCCACTTT,CASNRQGSDNSPLHF
TRBV2,.,.,TRBJ2-1,TGTGCCAGCAGACAAAACAATGAGCAGTTCTTC,CASRQNNEQFF
TRBV5-1,TRBD2,few,TRBJ2-5,TGCGCCAGCAGCTTGGCCGCGGGAGGGCCGCAGGAGACCCAGTACTTC,CASSLAAGGPQETQYF
TRBV6-5,.,.,TRBJ1-6,TGTGCCACCCGGGAGGCAGTTAATAATTCACCCCTCCACTTT,CATREAVNNSPLHF
TRBV30,.,once,TRBJ2-7,TGTGCCTGGAGTATAGATGGGCCGTCCTACGAGCAGTACTTC,CAWSIDGPSYEQYF
TRBV27,TRBD1,.,TRBJ1-2,TGTGCCAGCAGCAGCTACAGGGGGGGAAATCCTGGCTACACCTTC,CASSSYRGGNPGYTF
TRBV3-1/TRBV3-2,TRBD1,.,TRBJ2-1,TGTGCCAGCAGCCACATCCGGGACAGCAGATACAATGAGCAGTTCTTC,CASSHIRDSRYNEQFF
TRBV23-1,.,.,TRBJ2-7,TGCGCCAGCAGTCAATCGGTCCGGGAGCAGTACTTC,CASSQSVREQYF
TRBV19,.,.,TRBJ1-1,TGTGCCAGCAAAAGCAGGGAACGGGACACTGAAGCTTTCTTT,CASKSRERDTEAFF
TRBV5-1,TRBD1,.,TRBJ2-1,TGCGCCAGCAAGCTTTATCCGAGACAGGGGGTCGATGAGCAGTTCTTC,CASKLYPRQGVDEQFF
TRBV3-1/TRBV3-2,TRBD2,.,TRBJ2-3,TGTGCCAGCAGCCAGTGGACTAGCGGGGGAGGGGATACGCAGTATTTT,CASSQWTSGGGDTQYF
TRBV30,TRBD1,.,TRBJ2-2,TGTGCCTGGAGTCGACAGGGATCATACGGGGAGCTGTTTTTT,CAWSRQGSYGELFF
TRBV6-6,TRBD1,.,TRBJ1-2,TGTGCCAGCAGTTACCCCCCCCAGGGACAGGCCTATGGCTACACCTTC,CASSYPPQGQAYGYTF
TRBV10-3,TRBD1,.,TRBJ2-3,TGTGCCAGCTCGGACAGGGACACAGATACGCAGTATTTT,CASSDRDTDTQYF
TRBV2,TRBD2,.,TRBJ2-3,TGTGCCAGCAGTGCCGGGGGGGGCGCGGTCCGCACAGATACGCAGTATTTT,CASSAGGGAVRTDTQYF
TRBV9,.,.,TRBJ2-6,TGTGCCAGCAGCGGGCCTGGGGCCAACGTCCTGACTTTC,CASSGPGANVLTF
TRBV18,.,.,TRBJ2-7,TGTGCCAGCTCCCAACCCCCGCCGACAGGTCTCCTTCACTTC,CASSQPPPTGLLHF
TRBV5-1,.,once,TRBJ1-3,TGCGCCAGCAGCGACCAGGGGTTCGGAAACACCATATATTTT,CASSDQGFGNTIYF
TRBV11-2,.,.,TRBJ2-1,TGTGCCAGCAGCTTAGATGCTAGCGCCCTATCCTACAATGAGCAGTTCTTC,CASSLDASALSYNEQFF
TRBV2,TRBD1,few,TRBJ1-2,TGTGCCAGCAGTGACAGGACAGGCTTACGTGGCTACACCTTC,CASSDRTGLRGYTF
TRBV7-9,.,.,TRBJ2-3,TGTGCCAGCAGCCCCTATCGCCTGTCGGCAGATACGCAGTATTTT,CASSPYRLSADTQYF
TRBV6-2/TRBV6-3,TRBD2,.,TRBJ2-7,TGTGCCAGCAGTTGGGGACTAGATGCTCTTCGCTCCTACGAGCAGTACTTC,CASSWGLDALRSYEQYF
TRBV12-3/TRBV12-4,.,once,TRBJ1-1,TGTGCCAGCAGTGCAACAGGGACTGAAGCTTTCTTT,CASSATGTEAFF
TRBV5-5,.,.,TRBJ2-3,TGTGCCAGCGCGTACCTGCCGGGACAAAGCACAGATACGCAGTATTTT,CASAYLPGQSTDTQYF
TRBV27,TRBD1,.,TRBJ1-1,TGTGCCAGCAGTTCGTACAGGGGGCGAGGCACTGAAGCTTTCTTT,CASSSYRGRGTEAFF
TRBV5-8,TRBD1,.,TRBJ2-3,TGTGCCAGCAGCTTCTCTTCAGGGGGAATCGCGCAGTATTTT,CASSFSSGGIAQYF
TRBV9,.,.,TRBJ2-7,TGTGCCAGCAGTTCCCGGGAAGGTTGGGAGCAGTACTTC,CASSSREGWEQYF
TRBV6-5,TRBD2,.,TRBJ2-1,TGTGCCAGCAGCCGTAACGGGGGGGCCTACAATGAGCAGTTCTTC,CASSRNGGAYNEQFF
TRBV4-1,TRBD2,.,TRBJ2-1,TGCGCCAGCAGCCAAGAGCTAGCGGGCGACCCTAAGAATGAGCAGTTCTTC,CASSQELAGDPKNEQFF
TRBV4-1,.,.,TRBJ2-2,TGCGCCAGCAGCCAAGTGGAGCTGACCGGGGAGCTGTTTTTT,CASSQVELTGELFF
TRBV2,TRBD1,.,TRBJ2-3,TGTGCCAGCAGTCAAACCGGGACAGGGTTCGCAGATACGCAGTATTTT,CASSQTGTGFADTQYF
TRBV5-1,.,.,TRBJ1-1,TGCGCCAGCAGCTTGATGCAGGGTGGTGAAGCTTTCTTT,CASSLMQGGEAFF